The rows below give T cell receptor beta chains drawn from one sample of a study of blood T cell repertoires in COVID-19. Using immunoSEQ multiplex PCR, the repertoire was profiled, and TCRdb retains in-frame clones only, with some absent. The data hold more than 300,000 clones, with around 87% observed a single time. Material: PBMCs or T cells enriched from blood (not recorded which). Every receptor here comes from a man aged 35 to 55 in a cohort exposed to, infected with or recovered from COVID-19 (not recorded which). CDR3s include the opening cysteine and the closing phenylalanine or tryptophan. The D gene is left open where the match is weak. Size tells how often a clone was seen (once, few, many) or the class of an expanded clone, and some rows leave it out.

TRBV19,TRBJ1-5,.,TRBD1,CASSNTGGINQPQHF,TGTGCCAGTAGTAATACAGGGGGCATCAATCAGCCCCAGCATTTT
TRBV18,TRBJ1-2,.,TRBD1,CASSPLGQGNYGYTF,TGTGCCAGCTCACCTTTGGGACAGGGTAACTATGGCTACACCTTC
TRBV11-3,TRBJ2-1,.,TRBD2,CASSSHREVEQFF,TGTGCCAGCAGCTCCCATCGGGAGGTTGAGCAGTTCTTC
TRBV19,TRBJ1-1,few,.,CASTPYMNTEAFF,TGTGCCAGTACCCCATACATGAACACTGAAGCTTTCTTT
TRBV24-1,TRBJ2-5,.,TRBD1,CATSVSGTGGETQYF,TGTGCCACCAGTGTTTCCGGGACAGGGGGAGAGACCCAGTACTTC
TRBV25-1,TRBJ2-7,.,TRBD2,CASSARPGLAPYEQYF,TGTGCCAGCAGTGCTCGACCGGGACTAGCGCCCTACGAGCAGTACTTC
TRBV9,TRBJ1-3,.,.,CASSESTGRTGNTIYF,TGTGCCAGCAGCGAATCGACGGGAAGGACTGGAAACACCATATATTTT
TRBV29-1,TRBJ2-2,.,TRBD1,CSADRGNTGELFF,TGCAGCGCTGACAGGGGAAACACCGGGGAGCTGTTTTTT
TRBV30,TRBJ1-4,.,.,CAWSLSRGGIGEKLFF,TGTGCCTGGAGTCTAAGCAGGGGTGGGATCGGCGAAAAACTGTTTTTT
TRBV6-5,TRBJ1-5,few,.,CASRKAGSYQPQHF,TGTGCCAGCAGGAAGGCAGGGTCTTATCAGCCCCAGCATTTT
TRBV10-3,TRBJ1-2,.,TRBD1,CAINTGTGGGGYTF,TGTGCCATCAACACCGGGACAGGGGGCGGTGGCTACACCTTC
TRBV9,TRBJ2-7,.,TRBD1,CASSVGVGGDEQYF,TGTGCCAGCAGCGTAGGCGTAGGGGGCGACGAGCAGTACTTC
TRBV5-5,TRBJ1-4,.,.,CASTRTAGSPEKLFF,TGTGCCAGCACCCGCACGGCGGGGTCCCCGGAAAAACTGTTTTTT
TRBV5-1,TRBJ1-1,.,.,CASSLNEGVEAFF,TGCGCCAGCAGCTTGAACGAAGGGGTTGAAGCTTTCTTT
TRBV21-1,TRBJ1-1,.,.,CARRPTGQGALLDTEAFF,TGTGCCAGAAGACCCACGGGACAGGGGGCACTTTTGGACACTGAAGCTTTCTTT
TRBV7-9,TRBJ1-3,few,TRBD1,CASSPTGTGNTIYF,TGTGCCAGCAGCCCGACAGGGACTGGAAACACCATATATTTT
TRBV3-1/TRBV3-2,TRBJ2-7,.,TRBD2,CASGLAGGTYEQYF,TGTGCCAGTGGGCTAGCGGGAGGAACCTACGAGCAGTACTTC
TRBV6-5,TRBJ1-5,.,TRBD1,CASRKTGEGQPQHF,TGTGCCAGCAGGAAGACAGGGGAGGGTCAGCCCCAGCATTTT
TRBV2,TRBJ1-1,.,TRBD1,CASRDDRGRTEAFF,TGTGCCAGCAGGGACGACAGGGGGAGAACTGAAGCTTTCTTT
TRBV29-1,TRBJ2-5,.,.,CSVDRVYETQYF,TGCAGCGTTGACAGGGTATATGAGACCCAGTACTTC
TRBV27,TRBJ2-5,.,TRBD2,CASSQRTSGRMETQYF,TGTGCCAGCAGTCAAAGGACTAGCGGGAGAATGGAGACCCAGTACTTC
TRBV5-5,TRBJ2-3,.,TRBD2,CASSTTSGNTDTQYF,TGTGCCAGCAGCACTACTAGCGGGAACACAGATACGCAGTATTTT
TRBV27,TRBJ1-2,.,.,CASRSTGLHGYTF,TGTGCCAGCAGATCCACAGGGTTGCATGGCTACACCTTC
TRBV7-9,TRBJ2-5,.,TRBD2,CASSLASSGSGETQYF,TGTGCCAGCAGCTTAGCCTCTAGCGGGAGCGGGGAGACCCAGTACTTC
TRBV6-4,TRBJ2-3,.,.,CASSERGSTDTQYF,TGTGCCAGCAGTGAGCGAGGGAGCACAGATACGCAGTATTTT
TRBV6-1,TRBJ2-7,.,TRBD2,CASSGPISGTAYEQYF,TGTGCCAGCAGTGGACCTATTAGCGGGACTGCCTACGAGCAGTACTTC
TRBV4-2,TRBJ1-1,.,.,CASSQEITRVNTEAFF,TGTGCCAGCAGCCAAGAAATCACGAGGGTGAACACTGAAGCTTTCTTT
TRBV5-1,TRBJ2-5,.,.,CASSSGQSKETQYF,TGCGCCAGCAGCTCGGGACAAAGTAAAGAGACCCAGTACTTC
TRBV6-5,TRBJ2-4,.,.,CASSYSSAKNIQYF,TGTGCCAGCAGTTACTCGTCGGCCAAAAACATTCAGTACTTC
TRBV6-5,TRBJ2-2,.,.,CASSYLSQANTGELFF,TGTGCCAGCAGTTACTTGAGTCAGGCCAACACCGGGGAGCTGTTTTTT
TRBV2,TRBJ2-7,.,.,CASSTRTVSYEQYF,TGTGCCAGCAGCACTAGGACAGTTTCCTACGAGCAGTACTTC
TRBV30,TRBJ1-6,.,TRBD1,CAWFRDRGSNSPLHF,TGTGCCTGGTTCCGGGACAGGGGTTCTAATTCACCCCTCCACTTT
TRBV25-1,TRBJ1-2,.,.,CASRKDGINNYGYTF,TGTGCCAGCAGAAAAGACGGGATCAACAATTATGGCTACACCTTC
TRBV5-1,TRBJ1-5,.,.,CASSYVGGSNQPQHF,TGCGCCAGCAGCTACGTCGGGGGTAGCAATCAGCCCCAGCATTTT
TRBV9,TRBJ2-7,.,TRBD1,CASSRGQGTYEQYF,TGTGCCAGCAGCCGGGGACAGGGCACCTACGAGCAGTACTTC
TRBV28,TRBJ1-3,.,.,CASNLGGFDGNTIYF,TGTGCCAGCAACCTGGGGGGATTCGATGGAAACACCATATATTTT
TRBV5-1,TRBJ1-2,.,TRBD1,CASSNPGQDYGYTF,TGCGCCAGCAGCAACCCGGGACAGGACTATGGCTACACCTTC
TRBV19,TRBJ2-7,.,.,CASSARLAKVDEQYF,TGTGCCAGTAGTGCCCGTCTAGCGAAAGTTGACGAGCAGTACTTC
TRBV7-2,TRBJ2-1,.,.,CASSLDSGSYNEQFF,TGTGCCAGCAGCTTAGATTCGGGAAGCTACAATGAGCAGTTCTTC